The 2 T cell receptor beta chains below were found in one sample sequenced in a study of blood T cell repertoires in COVID-19. TCRdb keeps only in-frame clones here, not all; method: immunoSEQ multiplex PCR. The data show approximately 140,000 clones, with around 90% seen just once and more than 9% held by the top ten. Sequencing input: peripheral blood. These receptor sequences come from a man aged 55 to 69 with active or convalescent COVID-19.

The chain couples TRBV7-8 to TRBJ2-2, with 7 bases that match TRBD2. This CDR3 region has 14 residues. The V gene's germline CDR1 is SGHVS and CDR2 FQNEAQ. J gave up 2 bases and V 7 bases, and 4 bases lay outside the gene matches. CDR3 sequence (DNA): TGTGCCAGCAAAAGGGACTACAACACCGGGGAGCTGTTTTTT. Its translation is CASKRDYNTGELFF.

DNA of the CDR3: TGTGCCACTGGAAGGGGTACCAATAGCAATCAGCCCCAGCATTTT. Translating it yields CATGRGTNSNQPQHF. The rearrangement uses TRBV19 and TRBJ1-5, with D possibly matching TRBD1 (5 bases). Germline CDR1 reads LNHDA; CDR2 reads SQIVND (reference sequence). This CDR3 is built from 15 residues. V shed 10 bases and J shed 0 bases, with 16 bases lying between them.